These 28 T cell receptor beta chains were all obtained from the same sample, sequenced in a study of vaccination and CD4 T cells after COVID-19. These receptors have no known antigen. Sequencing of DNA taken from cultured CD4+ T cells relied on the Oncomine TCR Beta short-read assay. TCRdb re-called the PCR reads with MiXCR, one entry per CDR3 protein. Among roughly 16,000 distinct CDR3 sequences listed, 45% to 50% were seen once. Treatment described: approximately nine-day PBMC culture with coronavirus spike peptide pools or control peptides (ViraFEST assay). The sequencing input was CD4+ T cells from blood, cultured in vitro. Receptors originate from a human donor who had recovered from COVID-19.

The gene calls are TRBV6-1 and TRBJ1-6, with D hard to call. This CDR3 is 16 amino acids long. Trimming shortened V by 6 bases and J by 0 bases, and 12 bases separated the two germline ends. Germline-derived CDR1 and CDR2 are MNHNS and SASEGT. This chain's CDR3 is CASSLVWSSYNSPLHF. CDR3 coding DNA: TGTGCCAGCAGCCTCGTATGGAGCTCCTATAATTCACCCCTCCACTTT.

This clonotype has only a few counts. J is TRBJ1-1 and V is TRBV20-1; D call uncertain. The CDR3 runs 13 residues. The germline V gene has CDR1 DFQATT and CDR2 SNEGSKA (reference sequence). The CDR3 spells CSVPGWGNTEAFF. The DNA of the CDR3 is TGCAGCGTCCCCGGCTGGGGAAACACTGAAGCTTTCTTT.

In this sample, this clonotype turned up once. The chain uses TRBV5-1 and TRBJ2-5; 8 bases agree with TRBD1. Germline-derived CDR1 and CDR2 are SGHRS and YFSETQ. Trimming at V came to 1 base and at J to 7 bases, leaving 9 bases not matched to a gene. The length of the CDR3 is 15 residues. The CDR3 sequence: CASSLSFGQGGTQYF. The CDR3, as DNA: TGCGCCAGCAGCTTGAGTTTCGGACAGGGAGGGACCCAGTACTTC.

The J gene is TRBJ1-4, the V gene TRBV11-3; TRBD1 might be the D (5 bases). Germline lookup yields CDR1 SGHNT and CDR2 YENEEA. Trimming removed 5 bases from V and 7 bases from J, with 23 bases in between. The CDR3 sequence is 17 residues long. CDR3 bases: TGTGCCAGCAGCCCAGCGCAGGGCGGGGTGGGCGGTGAAAAACTGTTTTTT. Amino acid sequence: CASSPAQGGVGGEKLFF.

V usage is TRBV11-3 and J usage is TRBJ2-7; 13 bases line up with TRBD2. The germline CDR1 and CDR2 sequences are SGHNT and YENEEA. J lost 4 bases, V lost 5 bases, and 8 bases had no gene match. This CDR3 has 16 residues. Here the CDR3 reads CASSAWTSGSEYEQYF. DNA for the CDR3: TGTGCCAGCAGCGCCTGGACTAGCGGGAGTGAATACGAGCAGTACTTC.

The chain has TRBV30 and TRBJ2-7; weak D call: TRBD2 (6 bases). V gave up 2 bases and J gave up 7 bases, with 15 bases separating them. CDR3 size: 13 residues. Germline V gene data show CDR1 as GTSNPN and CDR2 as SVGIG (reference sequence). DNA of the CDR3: TGTGCCTGGAGTCGGGGGACCGCCGGGGAGCAGTACTTC. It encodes CAWSRGTAGEQYF.

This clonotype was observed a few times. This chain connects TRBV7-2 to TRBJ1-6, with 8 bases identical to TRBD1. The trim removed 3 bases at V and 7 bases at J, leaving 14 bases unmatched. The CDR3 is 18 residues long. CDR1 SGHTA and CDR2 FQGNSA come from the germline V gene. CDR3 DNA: TGTGCCAGCAGCTTCCTAGCCCTGACAGGGGTGCGGAATTCACCCCTCCACTTT. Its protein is CASSFLALTGVRNSPLHF.

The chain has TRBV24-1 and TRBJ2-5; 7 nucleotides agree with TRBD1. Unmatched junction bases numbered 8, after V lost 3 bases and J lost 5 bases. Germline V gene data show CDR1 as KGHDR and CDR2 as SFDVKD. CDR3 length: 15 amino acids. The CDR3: CATSDPSQGSETQYF. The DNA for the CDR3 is TGTGCCACCAGTGATCCCTCACAGGGGTCGGAGACCCAGTACTTC.

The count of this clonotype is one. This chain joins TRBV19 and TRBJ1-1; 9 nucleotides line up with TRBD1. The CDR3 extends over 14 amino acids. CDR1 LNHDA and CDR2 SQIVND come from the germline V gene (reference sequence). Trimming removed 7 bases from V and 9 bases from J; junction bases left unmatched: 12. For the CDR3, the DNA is TGTGCCAGTACCACTCCGGAAGACAGGGGGAAAGCTTTCTTT. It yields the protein CASTTPEDRGKAFF.

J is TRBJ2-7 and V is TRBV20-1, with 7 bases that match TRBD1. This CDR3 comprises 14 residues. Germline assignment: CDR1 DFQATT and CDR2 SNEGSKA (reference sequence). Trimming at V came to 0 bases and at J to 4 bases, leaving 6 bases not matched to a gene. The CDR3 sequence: CSARDHRGRYEQYF. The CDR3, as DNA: TGCAGTGCTAGAGACCACAGGGGAAGGTACGAGCAGTACTTC.

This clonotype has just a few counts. The CDR3 bases are TGTGCCAGTCTGTCGGATGGCTACACCTTC. Amino acids: CASLSDGYTF. This chain joins TRBV19 and TRBJ1-2; D gene unclear. The CDR3 contains 10 residues. V was trimmed by 8 bases and J by 6 bases, leaving 7 bases between them. Germline lookup yields CDR1 LNHDA and CDR2 SQIVND (reference sequence).

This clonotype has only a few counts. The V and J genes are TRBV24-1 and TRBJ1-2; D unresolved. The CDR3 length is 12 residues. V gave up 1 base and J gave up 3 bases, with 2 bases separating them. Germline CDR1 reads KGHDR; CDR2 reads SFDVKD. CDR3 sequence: CATSDFYYGYTF. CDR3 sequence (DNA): TGTGCCACCAGTGATTTCTACTATGGCTACACCTTC.

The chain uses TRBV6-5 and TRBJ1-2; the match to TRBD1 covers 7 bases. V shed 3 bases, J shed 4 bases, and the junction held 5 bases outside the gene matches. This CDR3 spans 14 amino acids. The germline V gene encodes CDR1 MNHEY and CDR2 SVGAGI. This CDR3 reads CASSYDRAPYGYTF. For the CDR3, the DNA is TGTGCCAGCAGTTATGACAGGGCACCCTATGGCTACACCTTC.

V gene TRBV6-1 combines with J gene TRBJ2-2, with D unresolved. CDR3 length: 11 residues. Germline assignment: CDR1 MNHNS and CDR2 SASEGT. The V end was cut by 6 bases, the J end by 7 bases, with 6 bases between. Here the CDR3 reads CASRKSGELFF. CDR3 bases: TGTGCCAGCAGAAAAAGCGGGGAGCTGTTTTTT.

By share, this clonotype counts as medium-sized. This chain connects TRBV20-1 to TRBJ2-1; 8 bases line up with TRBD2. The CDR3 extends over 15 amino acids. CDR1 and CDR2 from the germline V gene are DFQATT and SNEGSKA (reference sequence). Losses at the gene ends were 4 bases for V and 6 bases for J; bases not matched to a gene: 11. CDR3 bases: TGCAGTGCTAAAGGGCAGCGGGGGCCCTCCAATGAGCAGTTCTTC. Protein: CSAKGQRGPSNEQFF.

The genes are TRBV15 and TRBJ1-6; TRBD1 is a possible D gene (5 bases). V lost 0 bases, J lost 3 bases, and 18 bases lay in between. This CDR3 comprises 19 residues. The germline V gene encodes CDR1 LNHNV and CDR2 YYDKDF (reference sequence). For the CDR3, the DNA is TGTGCCACCAGCAGAGATAGGGGCCCTTTGGGGCTCTATAATTCACCCCTCCACTTT. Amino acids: CATSRDRGPLGLYNSPLHF.

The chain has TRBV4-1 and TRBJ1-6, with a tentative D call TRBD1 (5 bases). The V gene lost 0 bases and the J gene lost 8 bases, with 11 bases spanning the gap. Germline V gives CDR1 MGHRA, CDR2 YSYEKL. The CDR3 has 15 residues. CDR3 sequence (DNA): TGCGCCAGCAGCCAAGATCCAGGGAGAGATTCACCCCTCCACTTT. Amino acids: CASSQDPGRDSPLHF.

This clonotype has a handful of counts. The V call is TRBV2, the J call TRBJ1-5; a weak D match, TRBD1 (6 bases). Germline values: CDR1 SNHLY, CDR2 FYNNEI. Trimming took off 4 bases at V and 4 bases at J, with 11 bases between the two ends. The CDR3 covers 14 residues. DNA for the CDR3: TGTGCCAGCAGTGTAGAACAGGGTAATCAGCCCCAGCATTTT. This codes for CASSVEQGNQPQHF.

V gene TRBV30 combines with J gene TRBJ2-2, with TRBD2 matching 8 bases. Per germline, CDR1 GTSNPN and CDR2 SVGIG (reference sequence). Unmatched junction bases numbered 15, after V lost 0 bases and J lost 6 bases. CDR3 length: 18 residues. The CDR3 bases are TGTGCCTGGAGTGTACTGAAGGCTAGCGGGTTTCGGGCCGGGGAGCTGTTTTTT. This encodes CAWSVLKASGFRAGELFF.

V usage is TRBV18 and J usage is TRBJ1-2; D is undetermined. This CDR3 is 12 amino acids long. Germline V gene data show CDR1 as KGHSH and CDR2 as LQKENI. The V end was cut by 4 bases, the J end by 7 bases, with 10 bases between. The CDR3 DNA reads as TGTGCCAGCTCACTGGAAGGACCTGGCTACACCTTC. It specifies CASSLEGPGYTF.

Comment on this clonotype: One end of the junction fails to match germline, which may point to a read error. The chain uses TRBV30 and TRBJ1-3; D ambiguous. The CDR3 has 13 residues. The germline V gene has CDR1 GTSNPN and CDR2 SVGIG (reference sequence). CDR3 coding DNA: TGTGCCTGGACGAGTTTCTCTGGAAACATCATATATTTT. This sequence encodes CAWTSFSGNIIYF.

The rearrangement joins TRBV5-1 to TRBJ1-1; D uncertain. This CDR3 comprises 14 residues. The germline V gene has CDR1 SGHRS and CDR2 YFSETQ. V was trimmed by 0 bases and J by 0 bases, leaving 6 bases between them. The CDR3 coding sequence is TGCGCCAGCAGCTTGGATGGGTTGAACACTGAAGCTTTCTTT. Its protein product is CASSLDGLNTEAFF. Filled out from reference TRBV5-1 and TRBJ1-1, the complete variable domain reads KAGVTQTPRYLIKTRGQQVTLSCSPISGHRSVSWYQQTPGQGLQFLFEYFSETQRNKGNFPGRFSGRQFSNSRSEMNVSTLELGDSALYLCASSLDGLNTEAFFGQGTRLTVV.

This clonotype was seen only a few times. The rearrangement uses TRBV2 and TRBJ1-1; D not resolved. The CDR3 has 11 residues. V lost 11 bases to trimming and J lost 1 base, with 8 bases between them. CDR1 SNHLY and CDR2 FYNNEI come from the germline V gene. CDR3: CAGQANTEAFF. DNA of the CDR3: TGTGCCGGGCAAGCGAACACTGAAGCTTTCTTT.

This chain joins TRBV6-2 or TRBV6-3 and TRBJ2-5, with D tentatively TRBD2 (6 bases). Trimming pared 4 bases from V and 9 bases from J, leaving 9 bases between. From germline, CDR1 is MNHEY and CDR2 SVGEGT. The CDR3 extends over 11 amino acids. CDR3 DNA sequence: TGTGCCAGCAGTTTGGGAGGAGCCCAGTACTTC. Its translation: CASSLGGAQYF.

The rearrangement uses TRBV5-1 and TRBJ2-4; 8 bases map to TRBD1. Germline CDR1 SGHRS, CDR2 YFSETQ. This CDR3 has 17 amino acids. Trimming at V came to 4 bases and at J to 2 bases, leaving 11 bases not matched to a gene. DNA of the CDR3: TGCGCCAGCAGCGCGGGCAGGGGGCTTGGAACCAAAAACATTCAGTACTTC. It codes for CASSAGRGLGTKNIQYF.

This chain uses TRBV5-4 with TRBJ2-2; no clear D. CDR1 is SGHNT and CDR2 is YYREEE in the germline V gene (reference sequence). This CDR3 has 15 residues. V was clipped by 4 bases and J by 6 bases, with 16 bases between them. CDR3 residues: CASSGRDPPPGELFF. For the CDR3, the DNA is TGTGCCAGCAGCGGACGTGACCCACCGCCCGGGGAGCTGTTTTTT.

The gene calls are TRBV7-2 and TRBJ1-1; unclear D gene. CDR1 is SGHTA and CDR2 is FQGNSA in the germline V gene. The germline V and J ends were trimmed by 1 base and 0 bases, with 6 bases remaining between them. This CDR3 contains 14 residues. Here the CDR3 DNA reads TGTGCCAGCAGCTTAGTAACCCTGAACACTGAAGCTTTCTTT. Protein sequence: CASSLVTLNTEAFF.

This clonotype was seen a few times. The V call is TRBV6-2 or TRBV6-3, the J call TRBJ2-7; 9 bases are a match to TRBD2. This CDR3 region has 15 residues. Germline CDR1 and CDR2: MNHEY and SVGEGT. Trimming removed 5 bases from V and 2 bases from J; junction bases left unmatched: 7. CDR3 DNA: TGTGCCAGCAGTCTTAGCGGGAGAGGTCCCTACGAGCAGTACTTC. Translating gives CASSLSGRGPYEQYF.